This passage covers 20 T cell receptor beta chains from one sample sequenced in a study of blood T cells in healthy people across ages. Through a sample-barcoded 5' primer and a J-beta primer mix, a second PCR was run for roughly 7 to 11 cycles. In TCRdb, the 5' RACE reads were re-called with MiXCR into one record per CDR3 protein. The data contain about 1.7 million distinct CDR3 sequences, 28% of them singletons. The sequenced sample was blood. Receptors originate from a woman under 40 in good health.

The rearrangement uses TRBV15 and TRBJ2-1; 9 positions match TRBD2. The V gene's germline CDR1 is LNHNV and CDR2 YYDKDF (reference sequence). The CDR3 extends over 16 amino acids. J was trimmed by 7 bases and V by 0 bases; bases with no gene match: 7. CDR3 nucleotide sequence: TGTGCCACCAGCAGAGATCGAGCGGGAGGCGCTAATGAGCAGTTCTTC. Translating gives CATSRDRAGGANEQFF.

V and J are TRBV4-3 and TRBJ2-6; maybe TRBD2 (6 bases). The CDR3 totals 16 residues. V was shortened by 3 bases and J by 0 bases, with 9 bases between the two germline ends. Germline V gives CDR1 LGHNA, CDR2 YSLEER. CDR3 region: CASSHGEDSGANVLTF. CDR3 coding DNA: TGCGCCAGCAGCCACGGGGAGGACTCTGGGGCCAACGTCCTGACTTTC.

Comment on this clonotype: An end of the junction differs from the germline gene, which may be a read error. The V and J genes are TRBV11-1 and TRBJ2-1, with TRBD2 matching over 10 bases. Germline V gives CDR1 SGHAT, CDR2 FQDESV (reference sequence). This CDR3 region has 15 residues. CDR3 protein: CASSSSGGPYNGQFF. The CDR3, as DNA: TGTGCCAGCAGTAGTAGCGGGGGGCCCTACAATGGGCAGTTCTTC.

In this sample, this clonotype turned up a few times. This chain joins TRBV12-3 or TRBV12-4 and TRBJ2-2, with D possibly TRBD1 on 6 matching bases. V was trimmed by 3 bases and J by 5 bases, leaving 16 bases between them. The CDR3 extends over 16 amino acids. CDR3 nucleotide sequence: TGTGCCAGCAGTTTTACACAGGGCAGTCGAACCGGGGAGCTGTTTTTT. Amino acids: CASSFTQGSRTGELFF.

The rearrangement links TRBV9 to TRBJ2-5, with TRBD2 identical over 10 bases. The J call may be mistaken, given a closer DNA end match to TRBJ2-7. Germline CDR1 and CDR2: SGDLS and YYNGEE. CDR3 length equals 16 residues. The CDR3 region is CASSETAGGAFDEQYF. The CDR3 nucleotides are TGTGCCAGCAGCGAAACAGCGGGAGGGGCGTTCGACGAGCAGTACTTC.

Concerning this clonotype itself: It may be a read error: a sequence one base away is much more abundant. The chain combines TRBV28 with TRBJ2-4; 14 bases are shared with TRBD2. Germline loops: CDR1 MDHEN, CDR2 SYDVKM. With V trimmed by 5 bases and J by 13 bases, 19 bases remained unmatched. The CDR3 length is 18 residues. The CDR3 region is CASSLQRPGLAGGMEQYF. As DNA, the CDR3 is TGTGCCAGCAGTCTTCAGAGACCCGGACTAGCGGGAGGTATGGAGCAGTACTTC.

The V call is TRBV3-1, the J call TRBJ2-5; unclear D gene. V lost 2 bases and J 0 bases, leaving 7 bases between the germline ends. CDR1 LGHDT and CDR2 YNNKEL come from the germline V gene (reference sequence). This CDR3 is built from 14 residues. CDR3 nucleotides: TGTGCCAGCAGCCAATGGTCTTACCAAGAGACCCAGTACTTC. It translates to CASSQWSYQETQYF.

V is TRBV5-1 and J is TRBJ1-1; weak D call: TRBD1 (6 bases). V lost 6 bases, J lost 3 bases, and 21 bases lay in between. The germline gives CDR1 SGHRS, CDR2 YFSETQ. The CDR3 has 16 amino acids. The CDR3 is CASKSGGAGGHTEAFF. CDR3 bases: TGCGCCAGCAAGTCCGGGGGGGCGGGGGGACACACTGAAGCTTTCTTT.

This chain joins TRBV10-3 and TRBJ2-7; D uncertain. V gave up 4 bases and J gave up 7 bases, with 8 bases separating them. This CDR3 contains 11 residues. CDR1 is ENHRY, CDR2 SYGVKD, per germline. CDR3 sequence (DNA): TGTGCCATCAGTGTCGACAATGAGCAGTACTTC. Encoded protein: CAISVDNEQYF.

As to this clonotype: At one end, the junction sequence differs from germline, possibly due to a read error. CDR3 protein: CASSFEGTPLHF. The CDR3, as DNA: TGTGCCAGCAGCTTTGAGGGGACCCCCCTGCATTTT. The chain combines TRBV7-3 with TRBJ1-5; tentatively, D is TRBD1 (5 bases). The length of the CDR3 is 12 residues. Germline-derived CDR1 and CDR2 are SGHTA and FQGTGA.

This clonotype came up a few times. The J gene is TRBJ1-1, the V gene TRBV30; D is undetermined. From germline, CDR1 is GTSNPN and CDR2 SVGIG (reference sequence). This CDR3 is built from 13 residues. Trimming cost V 2 bases and J 7 bases, with 14 bases left between them. The CDR3 reads CAWSNPRTVEAFF. DNA of the CDR3: TGTGCCTGGAGTAACCCAAGGACCGTTGAAGCTTTCTTT.

The J gene is TRBJ1-1, the V gene TRBV21-1. TRBV21-1 is classified as a pseudogene. The CDR3 totals 18 residues. CDR3 region: CASSKKGGGPKSGTEAFF. The DNA for the CDR3 is TGTGCCAGCAGCAAAAAGGGAGGGGGACCGAAATCGGGCACTGAAGCTTTCTTT.

Regarding this clonotype: The junction departs from germline at one end; a sequencing error may be responsible. The V and J genes are TRBV7-2 and TRBJ1-5; D call uncertain. The V gene's germline CDR1 is SGHTA and CDR2 FQGNSA. This CDR3 comprises 12 residues. CDR3 residues: CASSLNGQSQHF. The CDR3 region has the DNA TGTGCCAGCAGCTTAAACGGTCAGTCCCAGCATTTT. The full variable domain, its missing parts supplied by reference TRBV7-2 and TRBJ1-5, is GAGVSQSPSNKVTEKGKDVELRCDPISGHTALYWYRQSLGQGLEFLIYFQGNSAPDKSGLPSDRFSAERTGGSVSTLTIQRTQQEDSAVYLCASSLNGQSQHFGDGTRLSIL.

The rearrangement uses TRBV7-9 and TRBJ1-1, with D uncertain. This CDR3 has 14 residues. Germline loops: CDR1 SEHNR, CDR2 FQNEAQ (reference sequence). Trimming stripped 1 base from V and 6 bases from J, with 12 bases between. The CDR3 nucleotides are TGTGCCAGCAGCTTAGGTGGGTTCCTCTCTGAAGCTTTCTTT. Its translation: CASSLGGFLSEAFF.

The J gene is TRBJ2-3, the V gene TRBV12-3 or TRBV12-4; the D gene is possibly TRBD2 (6 bases). The CDR3 extends over 15 amino acids. Trimming took off 2 bases at V and 0 bases at J, with 9 bases between the two ends. The CDR3 DNA reads as TGTGCCAGCAGTTTATGGGGGGTCAGCACAGATACGCAGTATTTT. It specifies CASSLWGVSTDTQYF.

V and J are TRBV7-9 and TRBJ2-3; TRBD1 or TRBD2 may be the D gene (6 bases each). The CDR3 spans 15 residues. Trimming took off 5 bases at V and 6 bases at J, with 18 bases between the two ends. Germline V lookup: CDR1 SEHNR, CDR2 FQNEAQ (reference sequence). CDR3 bases: TGTGCCAGCAGCCCCCCCAGCCGGGGGCGGGATACGCAGTATTTT. The encoded protein is CASSPPSRGRDTQYF.

In this sample, this clonotype turned up many times. J is TRBJ2-1 and V is TRBV7-2; 11 nucleotides agree with TRBD2. Trimming removed 4 bases from V and 0 bases from J; junction bases left unmatched: 11. The CDR3 runs 19 residues. From germline, CDR1 is SGHTA and CDR2 FQGNSA. The CDR3 loop reads CASSSRLAGSPSSYNEQFF. DNA of the CDR3: TGTGCCAGCAGCTCAAGACTAGCGGGAAGCCCCAGCTCCTACAATGAGCAGTTCTTC. Full variable domain (rest looked up from reference TRBV7-2 and TRBJ2-1): GAGVSQSPSNKVTEKGKDVELRCDPISGHTALYWYRQSLGQGLEFLIYFQGNSAPDKSGLPSDRFSAERTGGSVSTLTIQRTQQEDSAVYLCASSSRLAGSPSSYNEQFFGPGTRLTVL.

This clonotype was observed at least ten times. J is TRBJ2-5 and V is TRBV20-1; D not resolved. The CDR3 consists of 10 residues. Germline-derived CDR1 and CDR2 are DFQATT and SNEGSKA (reference sequence). Trimming took 6 bases from V and 11 from J, leaving 13 bases between them. The CDR3 DNA follows: TGCAGTGCCGACCCGGATGGGCAGTACTTC. Translated: CSADPDGQYF.

There are many counts of this clonotype. The chain has TRBV7-2 and TRBJ2-1; no reliable D call. CDR1 and CDR2 from the germline V gene are SGHTA and FQGNSA. Trimming removed 6 bases from V and 10 bases from J, with 10 bases in between. The CDR3 spans 11 residues. The CDR3 loop reads CASRQIDEQFF. The CDR3 DNA sequence: TGTGCCAGCAGACAAATCGACGAGCAGTTCTTC.

This chain uses TRBV5-1 with TRBJ2-5; D may be TRBD1 (6 bases). V was clipped by 4 bases and J by 5 bases, with 21 bases between them. CDR3 size: 16 residues. Germline lookup yields CDR1 SGHRS and CDR2 YFSETQ. CDR3 nucleotides: TGCGCCAGCAGCAATGGGGGTACAGGGTCCGGGGAGACCCAGTACTTC. Its translation: CASSNGGTGSGETQYF.